This T cell receptor beta chain emerged from a study of T cells in Graves' hyperthyroidism and ophthalmopathy. Study-level information: It was at initial diagnosis, before any treatment, that peripheral blood was collected.

In making diagnoses, clinical symptoms, serum thyroxine and TRAb, thyroid ultrasound and orbital computed tomography were all used. This clonotype was observed many times. The antigen is undetermined. The CDR3 is 13 amino acids. The germline V gene encodes CDR1 SGHAT and CDR2 FQNNGV. V lost 5 bases to trimming and J lost 3 bases, with 10 bases between them. Authors of the study amplified TCR beta CDR3 regions from RNA transcripts. HTBI primers drove first-round RT-PCR of the TCR CDR3. Using its own MiXCR run on the multiplex PCR reads, TCRdb lists one record per CDR3 protein. The sample has fewer than 400,000 distinct CDR3 sequences; approximately 15% are singletons. Regarding the study as a whole: Ophthalmopathy prediction by the model preceded onset by a median roughly 6 months. Ophthalmopathy was separated from stable hyperthyroidism by a 13 V-J model.

The V gene is TRBV11-2, the J gene TRBJ1-2, with D hard to call. The source of this sequence is a man aged 30-40 years with Graves' hyperthyroidism. The specimen sequenced was blood. The CDR3 protein is CASSTPADYGYTF. The CDR3 DNA follows: TGTGCCAGCAGCACCCCAGCGGACTATGGCTACACCTTC.